This T cell receptor (beta chain) was recovered during a study of blood T cell repertoires in COVID-19. Study-wide background: The United States, Italy and Spain were the sources of the acute and convalescent COVID-19 samples.

Clones were read by immunoSEQ multiplex PCR, and TCRdb kept only the in-frame ones, dropping some. The data contain around 94,000 clones, 70% to 90% of them singletons. The source is a man over 45 with active COVID-19. The material sequenced was peripheral blood.

The CDR3 is CASLEYEQYF. CDR3 nucleotides: TGTGCCAGCCTGGAGTACGAGCAGTACTTC. The chain couples TRBV6-5 to TRBJ2-7; no clear D gene. Trimming left V 8 bases short and J 4 bases short, with 6 bases between. Germline-derived CDR1 and CDR2 are MNHEY and SVGAGI. This CDR3 spans 10 amino acids.